A selection of T cell receptor beta chains follows, all from one sample in a study of blood T cell repertoires in COVID-19. The data were produced by immunoSEQ multiplex PCR, yet TCRdb's version contains in-frame clones alone and is incomplete. Seen here are roughly 170,000 clones, more than 70% observed once, and the top ten hold 3.6%. The sample consisted of PBMCs or T cells enriched from blood (not recorded which). These receptor sequences come from a woman aged 50 to 65 in a cohort exposed to, infected with or recovered from COVID-19 (not recorded which). Both conserved end residues are part of each CDR3. D genes are given only for firm matches. Some rows have no size entry. The others give once, few or many, or a class for an expanded clone.

J gene	clone size	D gene	V gene	CDR3 DNA	CDR3 protein
TRBJ2-7	NA	TRBD2	TRBV6-5	TGTGCCAGCAGTTACAGGCTAGCGGGGGGATACGAGCAGTACTTC	CASSYRLAGGYEQYF
TRBJ2-7	NA	NA	TRBV11-3	TGTGCCAGCAGCATACGGACAGTCCCCCCGTACGAGCAGTACTTC	CASSIRTVPPYEQYF
TRBJ2-1	NA	NA	TRBV30	TGTGCCTGGAGTGTACTAAGACTAGTTGGTGAGCAGTTCTTC	CAWSVLRLVGEQFF
TRBJ1-1	NA	TRBD1	TRBV19	TGTGCCAGTACAAAGGGACAGTCGAACACTGAAGCTTTCTTT	CASTKGQSNTEAFF
TRBJ2-2	NA	NA	TRBV27	TGTGCCAGCAAGAGTTCGGCGAACACCGGGGAGCTGTTTTTT	CASKSSANTGELFF
TRBJ2-7	NA	NA	TRBV19	TGTGCCAGTAGTAGCGGGGACCTATCCTACGAGCAGTACTTC	CASSSGDLSYEQYF
TRBJ1-6	NA	TRBD1	TRBV7-2	TGTGCCAGCAGCTTACGGACAGGGAATTCACCCCTCCACTTT	CASSLRTGNSPLHF
TRBJ2-5	once	TRBD1	TRBV2	TGTGCCAGCAGCCGGGACAGGGATCTTCAAAAGACCCAGTACTTC	CASSRDRDLQKTQYF
TRBJ1-6	NA	TRBD1	TRBV19	TGTGCCACCGTTGGACAGGGAAATTCACCCCTCCACTTT	CATVGQGNSPLHF
TRBJ2-4	NA	TRBD1	TRBV6-2/TRBV6-3	TGTGCCAGCAGTCCGGGGGACAGGAAGTTTAAGGGGGCCAAAAACATTCAGTACTTC	CASSPGDRKFKGAKNIQYF
TRBJ1-2	NA	TRBD1	TRBV5-1	TGCGCCAGCAGCTTGTTCGACGGGACAGCATATGGCTACACCTTC	CASSLFDGTAYGYTF
TRBJ2-3	NA	TRBD2	TRBV11-3	TGTGCCAGCAGCTTAAGAGCGGGGGGGGGCACAGATACGCAGTATTTT	CASSLRAGGGTDTQYF
TRBJ2-7	NA	NA	TRBV12-3/TRBV12-4	TGTGCCAGCAACGCACAGGGCGTGAACGAGCAGTACTTC	CASNAQGVNEQYF
TRBJ2-2	NA	NA	TRBV29-1	TGCAGCGTTGATAGGGGCTACACCGGGGAGCTGTTTTTT	CSVDRGYTGELFF
TRBJ1-1	NA	NA	TRBV11-2	TGTGCCAGCAGCTTAGCTGGCGGTGGAAGTGAAGCTTTCTTT	CASSLAGGGSEAFF
TRBJ1-1	few	NA	TRBV27	TGTGCCAGCAGCTCTACGGGTAGCACTGAAGCTTTCTTT	CASSSTGSTEAFF
TRBJ1-3	NA	TRBD1	TRBV28	TGTGCCAGCACCCTATCGGGACAGGTTACCTCTGGAAACACCATATATTTT	CASTLSGQVTSGNTIYF
TRBJ1-1	NA	TRBD1	TRBV27	TGTGCCAGCAGTTTCGGAGACAGGGCTACTGAAGCTTTCTTT	CASSFGDRATEAFF
TRBJ2-7	NA	NA	TRBV28	TGTGCCAGCAGATCAGGGATTGGCTCCTACGAGCAGTACTTC	CASRSGIGSYEQYF
TRBJ2-2	once	NA	TRBV19	TGTGCCAGTAGTGGTGGTCAGGGATCGAACACCGGGGAGCTGTTTTTT	CASSGGQGSNTGELFF
TRBJ1-1	NA	TRBD1	TRBV6-5	TGTGCCAGCAGTCCTAGGGGGGACAGTGAAGCTTTCTTT	CASSPRGDSEAFF
TRBJ1-2	NA	TRBD1	TRBV15	TGTGCCACCAGCAGCGACGCCAACCGGGACAGCTATGGCTACACCTTC	CATSSDANRDSYGYTF
TRBJ2-2	few	NA	TRBV27	TGTGCCAGCAGTTTACTCAGGGCCTCGAACACCGGGGAGCTGTTTTTT	CASSLLRASNTGELFF
TRBJ2-4	NA	TRBD2	TRBV24-1	TGTGCCACCAGTGATCGTACTAGCGGGAATGGGAACATTCAGTACTTC	CATSDRTSGNGNIQYF
TRBJ1-1	NA	NA	TRBV9	TGTGCCAGCAGCGTCGGTGGGGCGAACATGAACACTGAAGCTTTCTTT	CASSVGGANMNTEAFF
TRBJ2-2	NA	NA	TRBV7-3	TGTGCCAGCAGCTTAACGGGCGCGTACACCGGGGAGCTGTTTTTT	CASSLTGAYTGELFF
TRBJ2-1	NA	NA	TRBV28	TGTGCCAGCCGCGGCCCGTTAGTCTACAATGAGCAGTTCTTC	CASRGPLVYNEQFF
TRBJ2-7	NA	TRBD1	TRBV15	TGTGCCACCAGCAGAGAACGACAGGGCTACGAGCAGTACTTC	CATSRERQGYEQYF
TRBJ1-4	NA	TRBD1	TRBV19	TGTGCCAGTCGGGACAGGGGATACCGAGCAACTAATGAAAAACTGTTTTTT	CASRDRGYRATNEKLFF
TRBJ2-5	NA	NA	TRBV15	TGTGCCACCAGCGGAGGGGACTTTCTGGGGACCCAGTACTTC	CATSGGDFLGTQYF
TRBJ2-5	NA	TRBD1	TRBV11-3	TGTGCCAGCAGCTTATCCTGGGGACAGGGAGCTGAAGAGACCCAGTACTTC	CASSLSWGQGAEETQYF
TRBJ1-3	NA	TRBD1	TRBV4-3	TGCGCCAGCAGCCAAGTACGACAGGGGCCTGGAAACACCATATATTTT	CASSQVRQGPGNTIYF
TRBJ1-3	NA	NA	TRBV5-1	TGCGCCAGCCTGAAATACAGGGTTAGCTCTGGAAACACCATATATTTT	CASLKYRVSSGNTIYF
TRBJ2-7	few	NA	TRBV6-1	TGTGCCAGCAGTGGGCCCCTAAAGGGGGTCTCCTACGAGCAGTACTTC	CASSGPLKGVSYEQYF
TRBJ2-7	once	TRBD1	TRBV10-2	TGCGCCAGCAGCGGGACAGGGCCCTACGAGCAGTACTTC	CASSGTGPYEQYF
TRBJ2-1	NA	TRBD1	TRBV11-2	TGTGCCAGCAGCCCTCGACAGGGGTCGGCCAATGAGCAGTTCTTC	CASSPRQGSANEQFF
TRBJ2-3	NA	NA	TRBV6-2/TRBV6-3	TGTGCCAGCAGTTACAATCCCGCAGGTTGGAAAAGCACAGATACGCAGTATTTT	CASSYNPAGWKSTDTQYF
TRBJ1-1	once	NA	TRBV18	TGTGCCAGCTCACCACAACCTCCCCCCAGCACTGAAGCTTTCTTT	CASSPQPPPSTEAFF
TRBJ1-3	NA	TRBD1	TRBV19	TGTGCCAGTAGTATAGTGTTGGGGGACAGCTCTGGAAACACCATATATTTT	CASSIVLGDSSGNTIYF
TRBJ2-5	NA	NA	TRBV5-8	TGTGCCAGCAGCTTTGCTCGTGGGGGGAGGACCTTACAAGAGACCCAGTACTTC	CASSFARGGRTLQETQYF
TRBJ2-7	NA	TRBD2	TRBV3-1/TRBV3-2	TGTGCCAGCAGCCCAAGTGGATGGAGCGGGGGCCCCGAGCAGTACTTC	CASSPSGWSGGPEQYF
TRBJ2-7	NA	TRBD1	TRBV2	TGTGCCAGCAGTGTGGACAGGGACGAGCAGTACTTC	CASSVDRDEQYF
TRBJ1-5	NA	NA	TRBV28	TGTGCCAGCAGTGGGGGACTCTTTAGCAATCAGCCCCAGCATTTT	CASSGGLFSNQPQHF
TRBJ1-1	NA	TRBD1	TRBV3-1/TRBV3-2	TGTGCCAGCAGCCAATTAGACAGGGGGAACACTGAAGCTTTCTTT	CASSQLDRGNTEAFF
TRBJ1-4	NA	NA	TRBV5-5	TGTGCCAGCAGCTTCTTAGGGGCAACTAATGAAAAACTGTTTTTT	CASSFLGATNEKLFF
TRBJ2-5	NA	TRBD2	TRBV5-1	TGCGCCAGCAGCTCCGGCGGGGGGTTGGAGACCCAGTACTTC	CASSSGGGLETQYF
TRBJ2-1	NA	TRBD2	TRBV4-2	TGTGCCAGCAGCCAAGTTAGCGGGGGGGCTTACAATGAGCAGTTCTTC	CASSQVSGGAYNEQFF
TRBJ2-3	NA	TRBD1	TRBV10-3	TGTGCCATCAGTGATACGGAGGACAGGGGGCCAGATACGCAGTATTTT	CAISDTEDRGPDTQYF
TRBJ1-1	once	NA	TRBV11-2	TGTGCCAGCAGCCTTTACTTGGGCTCTGAAGCTTTCTTT	CASSLYLGSEAFF
TRBJ2-6	NA	TRBD1	TRBV27	TGTGCCAGCAGTCTTTTCCCCGGGACAGGGTACTCTGGGGCCAACGTCCTGACTTTC	CASSLFPGTGYSGANVLTF
TRBJ1-2	NA	TRBD1	TRBV19	TGTGCCAGTAGTCCGAGGGACAGGGCTGATGGCTACACCTTC	CASSPRDRADGYTF
TRBJ2-6	NA	NA	TRBV27	TGTGCCAGCAGTCGAACTACAGGGTTCTCTGGGGCCAACGTCCTGACTTTC	CASSRTTGFSGANVLTF
TRBJ2-2	NA	TRBD2	TRBV30	TGTGCCTCGGCCCCTAGCGGGGGTTACACCGGGGAGCTGTTTTTT	CASAPSGGYTGELFF
TRBJ2-1	NA	NA	TRBV7-9	TGTGCCAGCAGCTCCCCGGGACATGGTGAGCAGTTCTTC	CASSSPGHGEQFF